Sequencing of this T cell receptor beta chain was carried out in a study of cytomegalovirus exposure and HLA in healthy donors (dated by TCRdb to 2016 to 2017). In the study overall: An earlier analysis of roughly 500 of the donors reported under 300 Gb of sequence data and around 100 million unique TCR beta sequences obtained from around 180 million T cells. Roughly five DR-DQ haplotypes were handled as single units for association and clustering because linkage in the cohort was strong. HLA typing included class I and class II loci at four-digit resolution. An early release that covered around 590 HLA-typed donors contained 300 to 350 gigabases of sequencing data and tens of millions of unique TCR sequences. Donor age, sex, ethnicity and CMV serostatus were collected together with the repertoire data. A later analysis re-analyzed previously published TCR beta repertoires from 666 donors and added high-resolution HLA genotyping to study TCR occurrence patterns. A later genetic analysis used genome-wide SNP genotypes for about 60% of the roughly 700 donors, treating that subset as a discovery cohort. Of the roughly 400 genotyped donors, less than 85% were placed in the genetic ancestry cluster associated with self-reported Caucasian donors. In addition to the first cohort of 666 subjects, a separate validation cohort of 130 or so different subjects was used. Rather than using new phenotypic data, the later analysis identified candidate immune exposures from TCR beta sequences and from how often those sequences occurred across donors. The number of typed donors differed by locus: roughly 620-630 for A, B, C, DRB1 and DQB1; 522 for DQA1; 600 to 610 for DPA1; and roughly 470 for DPB1. The study aimed to test whether cataloging public T cell receptors could reveal signatures of past pathogen exposure. An earlier analysis of 500 to 750 of the donors applied high-throughput TCR beta sequencing to assess whether each TCR beta V gene segment acted as functional or pseudogenic. To predict cytomegalovirus infection status, the study combined high-throughput TCR immunosequencing, statistical association of individual TCRs with disease status, and machine learning. Among roughly 370 genotyped donors of the cohort, an average of roughly 240,000 unique TCR beta nucleotide sequences were sequenced per donor, around 18% of them non-productive. All discovery cohort repertoires had been generated using a single sequencing platform. The study profiled the T cell repertoires of 550 to 700 subjects by immunosequencing and related them to cytomegalovirus serostatus.

The cohort consisted of approximately 690 healthy bone marrow donors. At the time of sampling, all cohort members were nominally healthy, though unrecorded immune exposures were likely present. The donor tested CMV seronegative, placing the donor among the 350 to 400 seronegative members of the cohort. A peripheral blood sample was collected from each donor, and TCR beta sequencing was performed on peripheral blood mononuclear cells. The Qiagen DNeasy Blood Extraction Kit was used to extract genomic DNA from the blood cell samples. Sequences SGHRS (CDR1) and YFSETQ (CDR2) are obtained from the germline V gene. At the junction V is shortened by 6 bases and J by 5 bases, with 17 bases in between. There are 14 amino acids in the CDR3, from cysteine to phenylalanine inclusive. Only the CDR3 DNA stays, 42 bases, in frame from base 1. The paper as a whole reports these results and caveats: The classifier was reported to diagnose cytomegalovirus status with high specificity and sensitivity in both the original cohort and the validation cohort. The 87-base-pair reads could not distinguish some IMGT-functional V segments, including TRBV6-2 and TRBV6-3, so those segments were excluded. Broadly in line with IMGT annotations, most TCR beta V segments showed up in productive rearrangements about 90% or about 30% of the time in an earlier analysis of approximately 640 of the donors. CMV serostatus was the only immune exposure information available for the cohort. In a later analysis, TCR association rates were found to vary across HLA loci, with the most associated TCRs seen for DRB1 alleles and the fewest for HLA-C alleles. A further reported finding was that TCR beta sequences accurately predicted the HLA-A and HLA-B alleles for most subjects in the first cohort. The authors suggested that the approach could potentially be generalized to other disease states and immunological phenotypes. A later analysis associated about 17,000 TCR beta sequences with specific HLA alleles at a false discovery rate of 0.05. A few of the identified cytomegalovirus-associated TCR beta chains were confirmed in vitro to be specific for cytomegalovirus antigens. The study gave a list of 150 to 200 TCR beta chains associated with cytomegalovirus. A later genetic analysis associated a missense DCLRE1C variant with V-gene and J-gene trimming of TCR beta chains, and an independent cohort replicated the association. A cluster of highly shared sequence variants was judged likely to be a technical artifact of the sequencing pipeline. Because counts were too low, 15 to 20 rarely observed V segments, including chromosome 9 orphons, were left out of the earlier analysis of a few hundred of the donors. In a later genetic analysis, fewer N-insertions in productive TCRs were reported among donors in an Asian-associated ancestry cluster than the approximately 670-donor mean. The presence/absence analyses assumed that sequencing depth was roughly uniform across donors, and that assumption may not be true. Across donors, most TCR sequences were observed very rarely, whereas some public TCRs were present in many individuals. Only TCR beta chains were sequenced in this cohort, and the absence of alpha or paired-chain data limited detectable features. Because HLA typing was unavailable for some donors at each locus, only the typed subset was used in association tests. Correlated functional status among segregating V segments might be attributable to linkage disequilibrium, but an unknown experimental factor could not be ruled out. Compared with equally common non-associated chains, HLA-associated TCR beta chains in a later analysis were more clonally expanded and had lower generation probabilities. Most CMV-associated TCR beta chains appeared to be HLA-restricted in a later analysis, and the HLA associations seemed to be driven largely by CMV exposure. Assigning TCR associations to individual alleles was difficult when HLA alleles, especially DR and DQ, strongly co-occurred. In a later analysis, several top co-occurrence clusters were reported to appear linked to parvovirus B19, influenza, CMV and Epstein-Barr virus.

Comments on this clone: The clone's antigen remains unknown. No per-base quality is available; no much larger clone lies one base away.

The library was made by the immunoSEQ multiplex PCR assay. A mixture of 60 forward primers for TCR Vbeta segments and 13 reverse primers for TCR Jbeta segments was used in the multiplex PCR. Amplification of the CDR3 region of rearranged TCR beta genes was performed with a multiplex PCR assay on genomic DNA. The Illumina HiSeq System was used to sequence the amplified TCR beta libraries as 87-base-pair reads. The original methods were these. A later analysis counted approximately 84 million unique TCR beta chains across the 666 repertoires, and around 12 million of these chains were shared by at least two donors. A nearest-neighbor algorithm error-corrected the raw reads and collapsed the reads into unique sequences, merging closely related sequences to remove PCR and sequencing errors. V, D and J gene segments were assigned by aligning CDR3 sequences to IMGT reference sequences. For a sequence to be retained, a match of at least six nucleotides to both a V gene segment and a J gene segment was required. Rearrangements were classified as productive when the CDR3 lacked stop codons and remained in frame with V and J, and all other rearrangements were classified as non-productive. Following IMGT convention, CDR3 was defined as the stretch from the second conserved V-encoded cysteine to the conserved J-encoded phenylalanine. Sequences without an unambiguous match to a single V gene segment were excluded from the earlier analysis of several hundred of the donors. An earlier analysis of a few hundred of the donors called V segments functional above 56.7% productive rearrangements and segregating when the between-donor standard deviation exceeded 5%. To diagnose cytomegalovirus status from the catalog of TCR beta chain sequences, a statistical classification framework was built. In a later analysis, V and J genes were assigned by comparing TCR nucleotide sequences against IMGT/GENE-DB human TR gene sequences. A later analysis assigned CDR3 sequences and most-parsimonious VDJ recombination scenarios with the TCRdist pipeline. A later analysis defined each TCR beta chain by its CDR3 amino acid sequence plus V-gene family, and excluded reads lacking a unique V-gene family. In a later analysis, fewer than 600 highly shared, low-generation-probability nucleotide sequences were removed to address suspected cross-contamination and a sequencing artifact. A later analysis calculated a clonal expansion index for each public chain from normalized within-repertoire ranks of inferred template counts. In a later analysis, generation probabilities were computed with a VDJ recombination model fitted to out-of-frame rearrangements, and the resulting probabilities were checked against IGoR. Hypergeometric tests were used in a later analysis to score TCR-TCR, TCR-HLA and TCR-CMV co-occurrence, with a repertoire-size bias correction applied to the TCR pairs. A later analysis estimated false discovery rates by permuting HLA or CMV assignments 20 times. In a later analysis, co-occurring TCRs were grouped using DBSCAN, and TCRdist sequence similarity was added for clustering within HLA-allele-positive subsets. For co-occurrence clustering, repertoires with fewer than 30,000 or more than 120,000 public chains were excluded, along with a handful of repertoires with anomalous nucleotide sharing. TCRdb retrieved this table from immuneACCESS and kept in-frame rearrangements only. Not all clones are present; in checked studies, unresolved V genes account for under half, and no reason is known for the remainder. The D gene and trimming were derived from the DNA, and the V and J assignments and clone size from that table. Within this sample are around 78,000 clones, with approximately 88% of them counted one time only. Roughly 2.6% of the sample is in the top ten clones.

The sample taken for sequencing was PBMCs. The sequence was obtained from a woman aged 50 to 65 in good health and CMV-seronegative. Rearrangement joined TRBV5-1 to TRBJ2-5, and perhaps TRBD1 as D gene, on 7 matching bases. CDR3 loop: CASTVPGGMETQYF. In nucleotides, the sequence is TGCGCCAGCACCGTCCCAGGGGGGATGGAGACCCAGTACTTC. Joined to the reference TRBV5-1 and TRBJ2-5 proteins, this CDR3 gives the full variable domain: KAGVTQTPRYLIKTRGQQVTLSCSPISGHRSVSWYQQTPGQGLQFLFEYFSETQRNKGNFPGRFSGRQFSNSRSEMNVSTLELGDSALYLCASTVPGGMETQYFGPGTRLLVL.